Each of the 9 T cell receptor beta chains below was sequenced from the same sample in a study of early T cells in non-severe SARS-CoV-2 infection. TCRdb analysed the 5' RACE reads with MiXCR anew, one entry per CDR3 protein. The sample carries 70,000 to 85,000 distinct CDR3 sequences, 12% recorded once. Sequenced: whole blood. The receptors were sampled from an adult who was a healthcare worker with PCR-confirmed SARS-CoV-2 infection or an uninfected control (not recorded which).

This clonotype showed up just a few times. The chain links TRBV24-1 to TRBJ2-1, with D unresolved. The CDR3 totals 16 residues. With 2 bases removed from V and 0 bases from J, the gap between germline ends came to 10 bases. Germline values: CDR1 KGHDR, CDR2 SFDVKD. CDR3 in amino acids: CATSDSTASSYNEQFF. CDR3 coding DNA: TGTGCCACCAGTGATTCGACTGCCAGCTCCTACAATGAGCAGTTCTTC.

There are many counts of this clonotype. This chain joins TRBV6-4 and TRBJ2-2; no clear D. Germline V gene sequence: CDR1 MRHNA, CDR2 SNTAGT. CDR3 length equals 15 residues. Trimming shortened V by 0 bases and J by 4 bases, and 9 bases separated the two germline ends. CDR3 amino acids: CASSDSGWGTGELFF. In nucleotides, the CDR3 is TGTGCCAGCAGTGACTCGGGCTGGGGCACCGGGGAGCTGTTTTTT.

The chain carries TRBV27 and TRBJ2-7; TRBD1 matches 10 bases. V lost 4 bases to trimming and J lost 7 bases; unmatched junction nucleotides: 10. The germline V gene has CDR1 MNHEY and CDR2 SMNVEV (reference sequence). The length of the CDR3 is 15 residues. CDR3 nucleotides: TGTGCCAGCAGTTCCCGGGACAGGGGCCGGGAGGAGCAGTACTTC. Protein product: CASSSRDRGREEQYF.

The chain is built from TRBV28 and TRBJ2-4, with D perhaps given as TRBD1 or TRBD2 (5 bases each). CDR3 length: 14 residues. Germline V CDR1 and CDR2: MDHEN, SYDVKM. V lost 5 bases and J lost 5, with 13 bases in between. The CDR3: CASSTQGTQNIQYF. The CDR3 DNA reads TGTGCCAGCAGTACGCAAGGGACCCAAAACATTCAGTACTTC.

Only a few counts were recorded for this clonotype. The chain uses TRBV27 and TRBJ2-1; D is perhaps TRBD1 (5 bases). Germline CDR1 reads MNHEY; CDR2 reads SMNVEV (reference sequence). Trimming removed 4 bases at V and 9 bases at J, with 13 bases between. The CDR3 covers 13 residues. The CDR3 is CASSSQGSREQFF. CDR3 DNA sequence: TGTGCCAGCAGTTCTCAGGGTTCCCGTGAGCAGTTCTTC.

This clonotype turned up a few times. This chain uses TRBV6-4 with TRBJ2-2; 8 nucleotides align to TRBD2. The V and J ends lost 5 bases and 4 bases, in that order; junction bases with no gene match: 0. The CDR3 has 13 amino acids. Germline values: CDR1 MRHNA, CDR2 SNTAGT. As DNA, the CDR3 is TGTGCCAGCAGTAGCGGGAGCACCGGGGAGCTGTTTTTT. As protein: CASSSGSTGELFF.

In its sample, this clonotype was seen a few times. The chain couples TRBV7-8 to TRBJ1-3; 9 positions agree with TRBD1. CDR1 and CDR2 from the germline V gene are SGHVS and FQNEAQ. J was trimmed by 9 bases and V by 5 bases; bases with no gene match: 5. This CDR3 spans 13 amino acids. CDR3 amino acids: CASSRGQGTTIYF. The DNA of the CDR3 is TGTGCCAGCAGCCGCGGACAGGGGACCACCATATATTTT.

The genes are TRBV27 and TRBJ2-7; no clear D gene. The V end was cut by 7 bases, the J end by 6 bases, with 13 bases between. Germline V gives CDR1 MNHEY, CDR2 SMNVEV (reference sequence). CDR3 length: 12 amino acids. The CDR3 sequence is CASISRRAEQYF. Here the CDR3 DNA reads TGTGCCAGCATTTCCCGCCGGGCCGAGCAGTACTTC.

This clonotype was seen only a few times. V and J are TRBV6-2 or TRBV6-3 and TRBJ1-5; D not certain. The CDR3 totals 13 residues. Germline V CDR1 and CDR2: MNHEY, SVGEGT. V was trimmed by 4 bases and J by 3 bases, leaving 7 bases between them. The CDR3 DNA is TGTGCCAGCAGTTCGAGCTCCAATCAGCCCCAGCATTTT. Translated: CASSSSSNQPQHF.